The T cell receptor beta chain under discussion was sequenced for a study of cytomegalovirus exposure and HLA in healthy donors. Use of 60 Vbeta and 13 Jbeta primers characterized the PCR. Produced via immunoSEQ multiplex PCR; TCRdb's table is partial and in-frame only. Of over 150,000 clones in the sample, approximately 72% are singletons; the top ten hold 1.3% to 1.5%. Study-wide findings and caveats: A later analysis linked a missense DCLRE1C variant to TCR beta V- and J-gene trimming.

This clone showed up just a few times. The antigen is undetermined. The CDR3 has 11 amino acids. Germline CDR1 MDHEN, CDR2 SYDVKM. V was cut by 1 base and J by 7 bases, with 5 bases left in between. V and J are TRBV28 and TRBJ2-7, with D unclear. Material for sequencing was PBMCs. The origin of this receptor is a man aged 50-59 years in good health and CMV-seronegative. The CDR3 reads CASSLLTEQYF. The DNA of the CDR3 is TGTGCCAGCAGTTTATTAACAGAGCAGTACTTC.